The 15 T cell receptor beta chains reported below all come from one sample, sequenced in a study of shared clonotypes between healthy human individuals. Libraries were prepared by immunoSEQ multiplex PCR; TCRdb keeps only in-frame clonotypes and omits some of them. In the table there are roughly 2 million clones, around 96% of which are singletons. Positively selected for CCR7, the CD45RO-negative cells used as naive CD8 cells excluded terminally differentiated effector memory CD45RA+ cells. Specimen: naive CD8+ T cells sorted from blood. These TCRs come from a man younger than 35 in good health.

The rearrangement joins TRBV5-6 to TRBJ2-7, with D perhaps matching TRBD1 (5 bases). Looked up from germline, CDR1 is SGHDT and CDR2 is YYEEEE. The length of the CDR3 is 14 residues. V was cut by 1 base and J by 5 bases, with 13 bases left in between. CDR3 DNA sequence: TGTGCCAGCAGCTTGCTTTCAGGGATACACGAGCAGTACTTC. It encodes CASSLLSGIHEQYF. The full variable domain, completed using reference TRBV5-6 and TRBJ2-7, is DAGVTQSPTHLIKTRGQQVTLRCSPKSGHDTVSWYQQALGQGPQFIFQYYEEEERQRGNFPDRFSGHQFPNYSSELNVNALLLGDSALYLCASSLLSGIHEQYFGPGTRLTVT.

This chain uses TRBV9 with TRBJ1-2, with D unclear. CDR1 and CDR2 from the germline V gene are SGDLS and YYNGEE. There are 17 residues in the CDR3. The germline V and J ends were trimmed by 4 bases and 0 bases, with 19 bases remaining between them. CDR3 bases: TGTGCCAGCAGCCCCCCTAGTATAGGGAAGGCTAACTATGGCTACACCTTC. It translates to CASSPPSIGKANYGYTF.

The CDR3 here is CASSLLVNTEAFF. In nucleotides, the CDR3 is TGTGCCAGCAGCTTGTTAGTCAACACTGAAGCTTTCTTT. The chain has TRBV5-5 and TRBJ1-1; no reliable D call. CDR1 and CDR2 from the germline V gene are SGHKS and YYEKEE (reference sequence). The V and J ends lost 1 base and 2 bases respectively, with 6 bases between them. The CDR3 totals 13 residues.

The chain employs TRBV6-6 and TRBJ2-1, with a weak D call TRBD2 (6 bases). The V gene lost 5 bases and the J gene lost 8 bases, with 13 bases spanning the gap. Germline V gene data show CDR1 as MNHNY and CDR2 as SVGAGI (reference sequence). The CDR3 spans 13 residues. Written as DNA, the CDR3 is TGTGCCAGCAGTCCTATTTGGGAGGATGAGCAGTTCTTC. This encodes CASSPIWEDEQFF.

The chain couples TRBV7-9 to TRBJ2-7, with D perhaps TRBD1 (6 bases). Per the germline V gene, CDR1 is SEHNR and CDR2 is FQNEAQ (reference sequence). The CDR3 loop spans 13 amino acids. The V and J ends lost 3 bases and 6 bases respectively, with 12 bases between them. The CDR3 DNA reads TGTGCCAGCAGCTTTGAGACAGGCCTCGAGCAGTACTTC. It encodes CASSFETGLEQYF.

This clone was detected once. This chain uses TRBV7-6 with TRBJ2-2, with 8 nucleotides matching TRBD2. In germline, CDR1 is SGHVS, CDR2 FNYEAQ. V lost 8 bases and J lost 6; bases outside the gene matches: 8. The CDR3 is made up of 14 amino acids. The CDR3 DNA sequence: TGTGCCAGCCGTCCGCCCGGGGGGGCCGGGGAGCTGTTTTTT. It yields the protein CASRPPGGAGELFF.

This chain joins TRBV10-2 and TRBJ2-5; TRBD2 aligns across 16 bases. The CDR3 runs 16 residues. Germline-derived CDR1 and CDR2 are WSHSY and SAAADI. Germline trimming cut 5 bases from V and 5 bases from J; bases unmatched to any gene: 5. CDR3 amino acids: CASSSGLAGGMETQYF. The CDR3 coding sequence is TGCGCCAGCAGTTCGGGACTAGCGGGGGGGATGGAGACCCAGTACTTC.

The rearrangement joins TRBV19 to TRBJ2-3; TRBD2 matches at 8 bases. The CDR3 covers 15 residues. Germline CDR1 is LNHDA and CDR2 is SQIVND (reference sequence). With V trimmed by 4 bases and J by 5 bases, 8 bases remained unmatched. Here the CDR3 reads CASSTTGGHQDTQYF. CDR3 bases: TGTGCCAGTAGTACGACGGGGGGGCATCAAGATACGCAGTATTTT.

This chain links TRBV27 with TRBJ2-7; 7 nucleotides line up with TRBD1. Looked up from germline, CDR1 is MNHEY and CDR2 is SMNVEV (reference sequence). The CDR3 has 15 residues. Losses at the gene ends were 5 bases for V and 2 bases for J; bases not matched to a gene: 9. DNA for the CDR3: TGTGCCAGCAGTCCGAGGACAGGACTCACCTACGAGCAGTACTTC. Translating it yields CASSPRTGLTYEQYF.

The CDR3 loop is CASSLDVYGLAENTGELFF. CDR3 nucleotide sequence: TGTGCCAGCAGCTTAGATGTTTATGGTCTAGCGGAAAACACCGGGGAGCTGTTTTTT. The rearrangement uses TRBV7-9 and TRBJ2-2; TRBD2 aligns across 7 bases. Germline V CDR1 and CDR2: SEHNR, FQNEAQ (reference sequence). J gave up 2 bases and V 1 base, and 13 bases lay outside the gene matches. This CDR3 has 19 residues.

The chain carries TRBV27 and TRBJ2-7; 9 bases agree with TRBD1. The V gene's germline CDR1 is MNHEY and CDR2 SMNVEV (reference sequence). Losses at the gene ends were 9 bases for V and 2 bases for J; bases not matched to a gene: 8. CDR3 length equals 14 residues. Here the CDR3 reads CASHRGPPPYEQYF. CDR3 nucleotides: TGTGCCAGTCACAGGGGGCCGCCACCCTACGAGCAGTACTTC.

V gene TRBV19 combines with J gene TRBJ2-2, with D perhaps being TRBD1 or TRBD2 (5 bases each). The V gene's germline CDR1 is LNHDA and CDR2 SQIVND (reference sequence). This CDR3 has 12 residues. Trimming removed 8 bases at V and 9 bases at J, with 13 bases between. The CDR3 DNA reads TGTGCCAGTGGTTGGGGGAGCTGGGAGCTGTTTTTT. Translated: CASGWGSWELFF.

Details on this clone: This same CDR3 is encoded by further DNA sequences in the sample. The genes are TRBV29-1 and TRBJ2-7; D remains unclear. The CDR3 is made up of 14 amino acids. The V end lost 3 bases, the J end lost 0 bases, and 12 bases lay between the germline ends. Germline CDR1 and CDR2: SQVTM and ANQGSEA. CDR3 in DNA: TGCAGCGTTGATCGAGAAGGCAGCTCCTACGAGCAGTACTTC. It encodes CSVDREGSSYEQYF.

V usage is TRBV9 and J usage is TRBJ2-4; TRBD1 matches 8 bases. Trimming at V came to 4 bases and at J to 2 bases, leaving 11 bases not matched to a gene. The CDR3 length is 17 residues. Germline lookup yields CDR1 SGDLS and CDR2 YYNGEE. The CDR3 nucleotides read TGTGCCAGCAGCTCTCCCGACAGGGGAAACCCCAAAAACATTCAGTACTTC. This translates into CASSSPDRGNPKNIQYF.

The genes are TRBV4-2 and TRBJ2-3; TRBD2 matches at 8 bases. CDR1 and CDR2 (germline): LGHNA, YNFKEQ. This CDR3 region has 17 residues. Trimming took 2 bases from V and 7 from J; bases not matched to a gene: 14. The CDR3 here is CASSQLSHGGVENTQYF. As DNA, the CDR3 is TGTGCCAGCAGCCAACTCTCCCACGGGGGGGTAGAAAATACGCAGTATTTT.